This T cell receptor beta chain is from a study of blood T cell repertoires in COVID-19. Clones were read by immunoSEQ multiplex PCR, and TCRdb kept only the in-frame ones, dropping some. In the table there are over 250,000 clones, around 84% of which are singletons. This clone was counted only a few times. This clonotype was obtained from a man aged 25 to 40 with acute COVID-19. Sequenced material: PBMCs or T cells enriched from blood (not recorded which).

Written as DNA, the CDR3 is TGTGCCAGCAACCCCGGGGGGGACTTGCTAGCTTTCTTT. It encodes CASNPGGDLLAFF. This sequence joins TRBV12-3 or TRBV12-4 and TRBJ1-1; D possibly corresponds to TRBD1 (5 bases). The CDR3 length is 13 residues. V lost 7 bases and J 10 bases, leaving 19 bases between the germline ends.